Each of the 24 T cell receptor beta chains below was sequenced from the same sample in a study of CXCR3-negative and CXCR3-positive naive CD8 T cells. With UMI labels, 5' RACE was used to prepare the TRB cDNA libraries. TCRdb re-called the 5' RACE reads and gives one entry per CDR3 protein, without DNA. The table for this sample gives some 67,000 distinct CDR3 sequences. The specimen sequenced was naive CXCR3- CD8+ T cells from blood. The subset denotes: CD45RO-CCR7+CD27+CD95- naive CD8+ T cells lacking CXCR3 (TNR3-). These TCRs come from a human donor in good health. Some clones in this sample may be carry-over from other donors' samples.

This chain uses TRBV12-3 or TRBV12-4 with TRBJ2-7; TCRdb's D call of TRBD1 is untestable without DNA. The CDR3 length is 16 residues. CDR3 sequence: CASSIFPGQGVYEQYF.

The V call is TRBV12-3 or TRBV12-4, the J call TRBJ1-3. The CDR3 runs to 16 residues. The CDR3 region is CASRQTREFSGNTIYF.

The chain couples TRBV29-1 to TRBJ2-7; TCRdb designates TRBD2, a call that cannot be tested without DNA. CDR1 and CDR2 from the germline V gene are SQVTM and ANQGSEA. This CDR3 is 13 amino acids long. The CDR3 reads CSVGTLSSYEQYF.

The chain is built from TRBV4-1 and TRBJ1-5. The CDR3 covers 15 residues. Germline loops: CDR1 MGHRA, CDR2 YSYEKL. The CDR3 is CASSHDYLTGQPQHF.

The V and J genes are TRBV4-1 and TRBJ2-3. Germline V lookup: CDR1 MGHRA, CDR2 YSYEKL. CDR3 length: 16 residues. CDR3 sequence reads: CASSQVFGRFTDTQYF.

This chain uses TRBV12-3 or TRBV12-4 with TRBJ1-3; TCRdb's D call of TRBD1 is untestable without DNA. The length of the CDR3 is 15 residues. CDR3 residues: CASSLILGASDTIYF.

The chain combines TRBV28 with TRBJ2-1. The length of the CDR3 is 12 residues. The V gene's germline CDR1 is MDHEN and CDR2 SYDVKM. The CDR3: CASSFSVDEQFF.

This chain uses TRBV29-1 with TRBJ2-3; the TCRdb D gene call, TRBD1, has no DNA to confirm it. The CDR3 contains 15 residues. The germline CDR1 and CDR2 sequences are SQVTM and ANQGSEA. The CDR3 protein is CSVEDRAGYTDTQYF.

V usage is TRBV12-3 or TRBV12-4 and J usage is TRBJ2-2; without DNA, the TCRdb call of TRBD2 cannot be checked. This CDR3 is 15 amino acids long. This chain's CDR3 is CASSPSGRAVGELFF.

The chain has TRBV4-1 and TRBJ2-3. The CDR3 runs to 14 residues. CDR1 is MGHRA and CDR2 is YSYEKL in the germline V gene. Here the CDR3 reads CASSQGTSTDTQYF.

The chain is built from TRBV5-1 and TRBJ2-1; the D gene TCRdb calls, TRBD1, cannot be checked with no DNA. The CDR3 runs to 13 residues. Germline V gives CDR1 SGHRS, CDR2 YFSETQ. This chain's CDR3 is CASSFSGGDEQFF.

The chain employs TRBV29-1 and TRBJ2-7; TCRdb selects TRBD1, and the lack of DNA leaves this call unchecked. This CDR3 is 15 amino acids long. The germline CDR1 and CDR2 sequences are SQVTM and ANQGSEA. CDR3 in amino acids: CSVDLAFGGRAEQYF.

This chain uses TRBV12-3 or TRBV12-4 with TRBJ2-1; TCRdb gives TRBD2 as the D gene, but with no DNA this cannot be confirmed. The CDR3 sequence is 14 residues long. CDR3 region: CASSPPLGYNEQFF.

The V and J genes are TRBV25-1 and TRBJ2-1; TCRdb proposes TRBD1, but this gene call is untestable without DNA. Germline CDR1 MGHDK, CDR2 SYGVNS. The CDR3 runs 18 residues. CDR3 protein: CASSESGGLGTGYNEQFF.

The chain joins TRBV9 to TRBJ2-1; TCRdb lists TRBD1, though no DNA is available to test this call. The CDR3 runs to 14 residues. Germline values: CDR1 SGDLS, CDR2 YYNGEE. The CDR3 region is CASSEDSWGNEQFF.

The chain combines TRBV28 with TRBJ2-2. Germline CDR1 is MDHEN and CDR2 is SYDVKM. This CDR3 has 15 residues. CDR3 loop: CASSSGDRNTGELFF. The entire variable domain, with the rest obtained from reference TRBV28 and TRBJ2-2, is as follows: DVKVTQSSRYLVKRTGEKVFLECVQDMDHENMFWYRQDPGLGLRLIYFSYDVKMKEKGDIPEGYSVSREKKERFSLILESASTNQTSMYLCASSSGDRNTGELFFGEGSRLTVL.

The chain employs TRBV7-8 and TRBJ2-1; as DNA is missing, the TRBD2 call by TCRdb cannot be tested. Germline loops: CDR1 SGHVS, CDR2 FQNEAQ. The CDR3 is 16 amino acids. The CDR3 is CASSLAPKRADNEQFF.

The chain couples TRBV20-1 to TRBJ1-3; the D call of TRBD1 rests on TCRdb alone, since no DNA is present to check it. Germline loops: CDR1 DFQATT, CDR2 SNEGSKA (reference sequence). This CDR3 has 15 residues. CDR3 in amino acids: CSARDRDRDGNTIYF.

The genes are TRBV5-1 and TRBJ1-1; TCRdb returns TRBD1, unconfirmable since there is no DNA. The germline CDR1 and CDR2 sequences are SGHRS and YFSETQ. CDR3 length: 14 residues. CDR3 sequence: CASRWDTMNTEAFF.

The chain is built from TRBV6-2 or TRBV6-3 and TRBJ1-5; TCRdb's assignment of TRBD1 cannot be checked, as there is no DNA. The CDR3 runs 16 residues. Germline V gene sequence: CDR1 MNHEY, CDR2 SVGEGT. CDR3 in amino acids: CASSFPRRGLSEPQHF.

The genes are TRBV29-1 and TRBJ1-1. Germline-derived CDR1 and CDR2 are SQVTM and ANQGSEA. This CDR3 has 14 residues. The CDR3: CSIPPISVGTEAFF.

V is TRBV11-2 and J is TRBJ2-1; TCRdb proposes TRBD2, but this gene call is untestable without DNA. CDR1 and CDR2 (germline): SGHAT, FQNNGV. This CDR3 contains 14 residues. The chain's CDR3 is CASSLEGGSGEQFF.

The chain's CDR3 is CSARALKGGQGADGYTF. J is TRBJ1-2 and V is TRBV20-1; the D call of TRBD1 rests on TCRdb alone, since no DNA is present to check it. The CDR3 is made up of 17 amino acids. In germline, CDR1 is DFQATT, CDR2 SNEGSKA (reference sequence).

V usage is TRBV10-2 and J usage is TRBJ2-7; the TRBD2 assignment by TCRdb is unverifiable without DNA. Germline V gives CDR1 WSHSY, CDR2 SAAADI. The CDR3 is made up of 13 amino acids. CDR3 amino acids: CASSEWDLGEQYF.